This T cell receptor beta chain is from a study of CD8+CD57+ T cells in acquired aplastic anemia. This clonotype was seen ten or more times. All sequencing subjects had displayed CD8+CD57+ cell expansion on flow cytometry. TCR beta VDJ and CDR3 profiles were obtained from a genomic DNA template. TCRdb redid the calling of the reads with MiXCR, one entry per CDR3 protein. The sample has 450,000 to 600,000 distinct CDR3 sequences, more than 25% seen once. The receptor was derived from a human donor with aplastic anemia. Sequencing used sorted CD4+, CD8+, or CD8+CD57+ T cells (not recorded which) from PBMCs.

The CDR3 is CSTRTGVDQPQHF. The DNA of the CDR3 is TGCAGTACAAGGACAGGGGTGGATCAGCCCCAGCATTTT. This rearrangement joins TRBV20-1 to TRBJ1-5, with 9 bases aligning to TRBD1. Per germline, CDR1 DFQATT and CDR2 SNEGSKA (reference sequence). CDR3 size: 13 residues. V gave up 8 bases and J gave up 5 bases; unmatched junction bases: 7.